What follows are 32 T cell receptor beta chains derived from one specimen sequenced in a study of graft-versus-host responses after intestinal transplantation. Their cognate antigens are unknown. Here immunoSEQ multiplex PCR was the method, and the copy in TCRdb shows in-frame clones only, minus some. There are about 130,000 clones in the sample; around 90% occur only once, and about 0.19% lies in the top ten. The source material was unstimulated CD4+ T cells sorted from spleen or lymph node cells, sampled before intestinal transplant. Receptors were obtained from a human donor who received an intestinal transplant.

This clone showed up just once. The chain employs TRBV29-1 and TRBJ1-1, with D possibly being TRBD1 (5 bases). V was trimmed by 5 bases and J by 12 bases, leaving 16 bases between them. Looked up from germline, CDR1 is SQVTM and CDR2 is ANQGSEA. The CDR3 loop spans 11 amino acids. CDR3 sequence: CSVLARDATFF. CDR3 DNA sequence: TGCAGCGTTTTGGCCAGGGATGCGACTTTCTTT.

The V and J genes are TRBV11-3 and TRBJ2-1, with D tentatively TRBD1 or TRBD2 (5 bases each). The CDR3 totals 13 residues. Trimming removed 1 base at V and 8 bases at J, with 9 bases between. In germline, CDR1 is SGHNT, CDR2 YENEEA. The CDR3 DNA reads TGTGCCAGCAGCTTAGGGGACGGTGATGAGCAGTTCTTC. Translating it yields CASSLGDGDEQFF.

The V and J genes are TRBV7-6 and TRBJ2-7, with D possibly matching TRBD1 (5 bases). The V gene lost 5 bases and the J gene lost 3 bases, with 17 bases spanning the gap. Germline CDR1 is SGHVS and CDR2 is FNYEAQ. The length of the CDR3 is 15 residues. The CDR3: CASSEVRGVSYEQYF. The CDR3 DNA is TGTGCCAGCAGCGAAGTTAGGGGCGTTAGCTACGAGCAGTACTTC.

The rearrangement joins TRBV6-1 to TRBJ1-2; unclear D gene. CDR1 and CDR2 from the germline V gene are MNHNS and SASEGT. Trimming took 2 bases from V and 5 from J, leaving 3 bases between them. The CDR3 is 11 residues long. CDR3 DNA sequence: TGTGCCAGCAGTGAACTATATGGCTACACCTTC. It encodes CASSELYGYTF.

This clone was observed a handful of times. The chain carries TRBV2 and TRBJ1-1; TRBD1 aligns across 9 bases. Per germline, CDR1 SNHLY and CDR2 FYNNEI. This CDR3 has 15 residues. With V trimmed by 5 bases and J by 0 bases, 4 bases remained unmatched. The CDR3 sequence is CASSLTGGMNTEAFF. The CDR3 coding sequence is TGTGCCAGCAGTCTTACAGGGGGCATGAACACTGAAGCTTTCTTT.

The chain recombines TRBV25-1 with TRBJ2-6; D uncertain. The CDR3 consists of 15 residues. Germline-derived CDR1 and CDR2 are MGHDK and SYGVNS. Between the trimmed V and J ends, which lost 4 bases and 4 bases, there was a span of 11 bases. CDR3: CASSGGMGGANVLTF. As DNA, the CDR3 is TGTGCCAGCAGTGGGGGAATGGGGGGGGCCAACGTCCTGACTTTC.

The chain joins TRBV11-2 to TRBJ2-1; TRBD2 agrees at 15 bases. V shed 6 bases, J shed 4 bases, and the junction held 4 bases outside the gene matches. The CDR3 totals 16 residues. CDR1 and CDR2 (germline): SGHAT, FQNNGV. This CDR3 is CASRPGTSGRYNEQFF. CDR3 DNA: TGTGCCAGCAGACCCGGGACTAGCGGGAGGTACAATGAGCAGTTCTTC.

The chain joins TRBV28 to TRBJ2-3; 12 nucleotides align to TRBD2. V gave up 6 bases and J gave up 2 bases; unmatched junction bases: 12. This CDR3 has 18 residues. In germline, CDR1 is MDHEN, CDR2 SYDVKM. DNA of the CDR3: TGTGCCAGCAGCCCGACTAGCGGGAGAGTTTGGAACACAGATACGCAGTATTTT. Translation gives CASSPTSGRVWNTDTQYF.

The chain employs TRBV11-1 and TRBJ2-1, with 11 bases fitting TRBD2. The V gene's germline CDR1 is SGHAT and CDR2 FQDESV (reference sequence). This CDR3 spans 14 amino acids. Losses at the gene ends were 5 bases for V and 9 bases for J; bases not matched to a gene: 6. In DNA, the CDR3 is TGTGCCAGCAGCCTTAGCGGGAGGGCGGTTGAGCAGTTCTTC. Translation gives CASSLSGRAVEQFF.

A remark on this clone: Other nucleotide sequences from this sample produce the same CDR3. This chain links TRBV19 with TRBJ1-1, with D unclear. This CDR3 spans 13 amino acids. Germline lookup yields CDR1 LNHDA and CDR2 SQIVND (reference sequence). Trimming removed 5 bases from V and 2 bases from J, with 9 bases in between. CDR3: CASSATANTEAFF. CDR3 coding DNA: TGTGCCAGTAGTGCAACAGCTAACACTGAAGCTTTCTTT.

The chain joins TRBV14 to TRBJ2-5, with a tentative D call TRBD2 (7 bases). The J call may not be correct, given that the DNA end is closer to TRBJ2-7. This CDR3 region has 13 residues. The germline gives CDR1 SGHDN, CDR2 FVKESK. In DNA, the CDR3 is TGTGCCAGCAGAGGGGGGGCCTCCTACGAGCAGTACTTC. Translating it yields CASRGGASYEQYF.

This chain connects TRBV5-4 to TRBJ1-2; D remains unclear. The CDR3 runs to 14 residues. Trimming removed 0 bases from V and 6 bases from J, with 12 bases in between. Germline CDR1 is SGHNT and CDR2 is YYREEE (reference sequence). The CDR3 here is CASSLGVRRNGYTF. The CDR3 DNA follows: TGTGCCAGCAGCTTGGGGGTCCGTAGGAATGGCTACACCTTC.

The sample holds one count of this clone. This rearrangement joins TRBV5-1 to TRBJ2-5, with D maybe TRBD2 (5 bases). Germline CDR1 reads SGHRS; CDR2 reads YFSETQ. Trimming took off 1 base at V and 2 bases at J, with 12 bases between the two ends. This CDR3 is 15 amino acids long. Written as DNA, the CDR3 is TGCGCCAGCAGCTTGTCGGCGGGCGTTCAAGAGACCCAGTACTTC. Translated: CASSLSAGVQETQYF. Complete variable domain (other parts from reference TRBV5-1 and TRBJ2-5): KAGVTQTPRYLIKTRGQQVTLSCSPISGHRSVSWYQQTPGQGLQFLFEYFSETQRNKGNFPGRFSGRQFSNSRSEMNVSTLELGDSALYLCASSLSAGVQETQYFGPGTRLLVL.

The V call is TRBV6-5, the J call TRBJ1-1; D call uncertain. The CDR3 has 13 amino acids. Germline CDR1 reads MNHEY; CDR2 reads SVGAGI. V was cut by 3 bases and J by 1 base, with 6 bases left in between. The CDR3 region has the DNA TGTGCCAGCAGTTATCGGGGGAACACTGAAGCTTTCTTT. This gives the protein CASSYRGNTEAFF.

This clone appeared once. Other nucleotide sequences from this sample produce the same CDR3. V is TRBV7-3 and J is TRBJ1-5, with a tentative D call TRBD1 (5 bases). The germline V gene has CDR1 SGHTA and CDR2 FQGTGA. The CDR3 is made up of 16 amino acids. Trimming cost V 1 base and J 2 bases, with 12 bases left between them. In DNA form, the CDR3 reads TGTGCCAGCAGCTTAAGGGGTCCGGGGGGCAATCAGCCCCAGCATTTT. Its translation is CASSLRGPGGNQPQHF.

V is TRBV7-2 and J is TRBJ2-3, with D unresolved. The CDR3 is 17 residues long. Germline CDR1 reads SGHTA; CDR2 reads FQGNSA. V was shortened by 0 bases and J by 1 base, with 14 bases between the two germline ends. The CDR3 sequence is CASSLAGVNQGTDTQYF. The CDR3 DNA reads as TGTGCCAGCAGCTTAGCTGGCGTCAACCAAGGCACAGATACGCAGTATTTT.

The chain carries TRBV10-3 and TRBJ2-7; D is ambiguous. The CDR3 loop spans 14 amino acids. Germline V gene lookup returns CDR1 ENHRY and CDR2 SYGVKD. The ends were cut back, 5 bases at V and 6 bases at J, with 17 bases in the middle. CDR3 in DNA: TGTGCCATCAGTATCAGTTCCACCCCGGGCGAGCAGTACTTC. Protein product: CAISISSTPGEQYF.

The chain combines TRBV5-1 with TRBJ2-7, with 7 bases fitting TRBD2. The CDR3 consists of 15 residues. V lost 4 bases to trimming and J lost 4 bases; unmatched junction nucleotides: 11. Germline CDR1 and CDR2: SGHRS and YFSETQ. Written as DNA, the CDR3 is TGCGCCAGCAGCCCACGAGGGACTATGTCTTACGAGCAGTACTTC. Amino acid sequence: CASSPRGTMSYEQYF. Full variable domain (missing parts from reference TRBV5-1 and TRBJ2-7): KAGVTQTPRYLIKTRGQQVTLSCSPISGHRSVSWYQQTPGQGLQFLFEYFSETQRNKGNFPGRFSGRQFSNSRSEMNVSTLELGDSALYLCASSPRGTMSYEQYFGPGTRLTVT.

The V call is TRBV6-1, the J call TRBJ1-4; no clear D. CDR1 is MNHNS, CDR2 SASEGT, per germline. The CDR3 totals 15 residues. Trimming left V 6 bases short and J 7 bases short, with 18 bases between. The DNA for the CDR3 is TGTGCCAGCAGGGGGTGGGGTCCCTTCGGTGAAAAACTGTTTTTT. Translation: CASRGWGPFGEKLFF.

The chain is built from TRBV2 and TRBJ2-2; D is ambiguous. The CDR3 runs to 14 residues. V lost 1 base to trimming and J lost 0 bases, with 3 bases between them. Germline V lookup: CDR1 SNHLY, CDR2 FYNNEI. Written as DNA, the CDR3 is TGTGCCAGCAGTGAAGTTGCGAACACCGGGGAGCTGTTTTTT. It codes for CASSEVANTGELFF.

J is TRBJ1-1 and V is TRBV25-1, with a weak D call TRBD1 (5 bases). This CDR3 has 14 residues. CDR1 MGHDK and CDR2 SYGVNS come from the germline V gene. V was clipped by 0 bases and J by 5 bases, with 10 bases between them. DNA of the CDR3: TGTGCCAGCAGTGAATACAGGGATGGGACTGAAGCTTTCTTT. This translates into CASSEYRDGTEAFF.

The chain has TRBV5-1 and TRBJ1-5; a weak D match, TRBD1 (5 bases). The CDR3 consists of 15 residues. Germline V gene sequence: CDR1 SGHRS, CDR2 YFSETQ. V lost 0 bases to trimming and J lost 5 bases, with 12 bases between them. This chain's CDR3 is CASSLVAGSHQPQHF. The DNA of the CDR3 is TGCGCCAGCAGCTTGGTAGCAGGGTCCCATCAGCCCCAGCATTTT.

Only one count was recorded for this clone. V and J are TRBV19 and TRBJ2-3; D gene unclear. Germline V lookup: CDR1 LNHDA, CDR2 SQIVND (reference sequence). Deletions cut 1 base from V and 0 bases from J, with 8 bases between. This CDR3 has 15 residues. CDR3 sequence reads: CASSIVAASTDTQYF. The CDR3 region has the DNA TGTGCCAGTAGTATAGTGGCCGCTAGCACAGATACGCAGTATTTT.

This clone was seen only once. The genes are TRBV15 and TRBJ2-3, with D possibly being TRBD2 (6 bases). The CDR3 is 17 residues long. V gave up 0 bases and J gave up 1 base, with 14 bases separating them. Germline values: CDR1 LNHNV, CDR2 YYDKDF (reference sequence). The CDR3 protein is CATSRDLASARTDTQYF. The CDR3 DNA is TGTGCCACCAGCAGAGATTTGGCTAGCGCACGCACAGATACGCAGTATTTT.

The rearrangement uses TRBV27 and TRBJ2-1, with TRBD2 as a possible D gene (6 bases). The CDR3 has 14 residues. Trimming removed 6 bases at V and 7 bases at J, with 16 bases between. Germline V gene data show CDR1 as MNHEY and CDR2 as SMNVEV (reference sequence). The CDR3, as DNA: TGTGCCAGCAGCCAATCCGGGACTTCAAATGAGCAGTTCTTC. The encoded protein is CASSQSGTSNEQFF.

The V and J genes are TRBV11-2 and TRBJ1-5; 11 nucleotides align to TRBD1. The CDR3 runs 15 residues. CDR1 SGHAT and CDR2 FQNNGV come from the germline V gene. With V trimmed by 5 bases and J by 7 bases, 7 bases remained unmatched. CDR3 nucleotide sequence: TGTGCCAGCAGCCGGACAGGGGGCAGCGGACAGCCCCAGCATTTT. It is translated as CASSRTGGSGQPQHF.

This clone showed up just once. The V gene is TRBV7-4, the J gene TRBJ2-7, with D perhaps matching TRBD2 (5 bases). V lost 1 base and J 5 bases, leaving 15 bases between the germline ends. The CDR3 totals 15 residues. Germline V lookup: CDR1 SGHVT, CDR2 SQSDAQ. The CDR3, as DNA: TGTGCCAGCAGCTTAGAACGGGGAGCCCACAACGAGCAGTACTTC. Its translation: CASSLERGAHNEQYF.

This chain uses TRBV28 with TRBJ1-1; D is uncertain. The V end lost 6 bases, the J end lost 3 bases, and 14 bases lay between the germline ends. The CDR3 is 14 residues long. CDR1 is MDHEN, CDR2 SYDVKM, per germline. DNA of the CDR3: TGTGCCAGCAGCTTCTTCCCTGGGGACACTGAAGCTTTCTTT. This codes for CASSFFPGDTEAFF.

The V call is TRBV19, the J call TRBJ2-6; D is perhaps TRBD2 (7 bases). Germline values: CDR1 LNHDA, CDR2 SQIVND (reference sequence). The CDR3 has 18 amino acids. The V gene lost 5 bases and the J gene lost 1 base, with 18 bases spanning the gap. CDR3 in amino acids: CASSRQGGGSSGANVLTF. The CDR3 region has the DNA TGTGCCAGTAGTCGTCAGGGAGGGGGGTCTTCTGGGGCCAACGTCCTGACTTTC.

This chain links TRBV2 with TRBJ2-7; 10 bases map to TRBD2. With 5 bases clipped from V and 3 bases from J, the junction kept 7 bases outside the gene matches. Germline loops: CDR1 SNHLY, CDR2 FYNNEI. This CDR3 has 15 amino acids. The CDR3 DNA follows: TGTGCCAGCAGTATAGGACTAGCGGAGAGCTACGAGCAGTACTTC. It yields the protein CASSIGLAESYEQYF.

V is TRBV28 and J is TRBJ2-1; 7 nucleotides agree with TRBD2. V was pared by 5 bases and J by 4 bases, with 17 bases of the junction left unmatched. The CDR3 is made up of 18 amino acids. Germline V CDR1 and CDR2: MDHEN, SYDVKM. The CDR3 protein is CASSPLIPPGGLYNEQFF. The CDR3 DNA follows: TGTGCCAGCAGTCCGCTTATCCCCCCGGGAGGACTTTACAATGAGCAGTTCTTC.

The rearrangement links TRBV5-1 to TRBJ2-1; D gene ambiguous. The CDR3 contains 14 residues. V lost 4 bases and J 9 bases, leaving 17 bases between the germline ends. Germline V gene lookup returns CDR1 SGHRS and CDR2 YFSETQ. The CDR3 region is CASSQGPKGGEQFF. Here the CDR3 DNA reads TGCGCCAGCAGCCAAGGACCTAAGGGTGGTGAGCAGTTCTTC.